Here is one TCR beta chain with its context. This specimen belongs to a study of T cell responses to AZD1222 COVID-19 vaccine. Assay used: immunoSEQ multiplex PCR; TCRdb lists only in-frame clones, some missing. The sample yields fewer than 65,000 clones, roughly nine tenths seen once. V gave up 2 bases and J gave up 8 bases, with 20 bases separating them. The CDR3 runs to 16 residues. Germline-derived CDR1 and CDR2 are KGHDR and SFDVKD. The receptor was derived from an adult who received the AZD1222 COVID-19 vaccine. The rearrangement links TRBV24-1 to TRBJ1-2; tentative D call: TRBD1 (5 bases). The sequences come from peripheral blood, collected 28 days after the second AZD1222 dose. The CDR3 spells CATSDSLAGGLWGYTF. As DNA, the CDR3 is TGTGCCACCAGTGATTCCCTGGCGGGGGGATTATGGGGCTACACCTTC.